These 16 T cell receptor beta chains were all obtained from the same sample, sequenced in a study of cytomegalovirus exposure and HLA in healthy donors (dated by TCRdb to 2016 to 2017). The library was generated by the immunoSEQ multiplex PCR assay. In its TCRdb copy, this immuneACCESS table keeps in-frame sequences only and misses some clones. Where compared with another copy, unresolved V genes explain less than half of these, and the others have no known cause. Recorded for this sample are about 83,000 clones; roughly 96% of them occurred a single time. About 1.3% of the sample comes from the top ten. The sample comprised PBMCs. These receptors were collected from a woman under 30 in good health and CMV-seronegative.

This CDR3 reads CASSLTGSYNSPLHF. The CDR3 DNA reads as TGTGCCAGCAGCTTGACAGGGTCCTATAATTCACCCCTCCACTTT. The chain couples TRBV28 to TRBJ1-6; 7 bases are shared with TRBD1. J was trimmed by 1 base and V by 6 bases; bases with no gene match: 3. Germline loops: CDR1 MDHEN, CDR2 SYDVKM. There are 15 residues in the CDR3.

This clone occurred a few times. This may come from a read error, since a much larger clone is one base off. The V gene is TRBV6-4, the J gene TRBJ2-3; D possibly corresponds to TRBD2 (6 bases). CDR3 length: 13 residues. The V end lost 3 bases, the J end lost 2 bases, and 6 bases lay between the germline ends. From germline, CDR1 is MRHNA and CDR2 SNTAGT. The CDR3 bases are TGTGCCAGCAGTGAGCGGGACACAGATACGCAGTATTTT. Its translation: CASSERDTDTQYF.

The chain joins TRBV5-1 to TRBJ2-5; no clear D. Germline V gives CDR1 SGHRS, CDR2 YFSETQ. CDR3 length: 14 residues. The V end lost 1 base, the J end lost 4 bases, and 11 bases lay between the germline ends. The CDR3 DNA sequence: TGCGCCAGCAGCTTGTCGACTGATTCAGAGACCCAGTACTTC. Protein sequence: CASSLSTDSETQYF. The full variable domain, in which reference TRBV5-1 and TRBJ2-5 provide the parts outside the CDR3, is KAGVTQTPRYLIKTRGQQVTLSCSPISGHRSVSWYQQTPGQGLQFLFEYFSETQRNKGNFPGRFSGRQFSNSRSEMNVSTLELGDSALYLCASSLSTDSETQYFGPGTRLLVL.

This clone was seen just once. The chain joins TRBV18 to TRBJ1-5; a weak D match, TRBD1 (5 bases). The CDR3 is 14 amino acids. V was cut by 3 bases and J by 4 bases, with 10 bases left in between. Germline CDR1 and CDR2: KGHSH and LQKENI. The CDR3 sequence: CASSPRVINQPQHF. CDR3 coding DNA: TGTGCCAGCTCACCCAGGGTGATAAATCAGCCCCAGCATTTT.

On this clone: At one end, the junction sequence differs from germline, possibly due to a read error. Other DNA sequences in the same sample also yield this CDR3. This chain uses TRBV27 with TRBJ2-2, with 10 bases fitting TRBD2. Germline CDR1 and CDR2: MNHEY and SMNVEV (reference sequence). The CDR3 loop spans 21 amino acids. The CDR3: CASRRITGLASGRGNTGELFF. As DNA, the CDR3 is TGTGCCAGCAGACGTATTACAGGGTTGGCTAGCGGGAGAGGGAACACCGGGGAACTGTTTTTT.

The V and J genes are TRBV27 and TRBJ2-2, with 12 bases that match TRBD2. This CDR3 is built from 16 residues. Trimming cost V 2 bases and J 4 bases; bases outside gene matches: 2. CDR1 is MNHEY, CDR2 SMNVEV, per germline (reference sequence). CDR3 amino acids: CASSLLAGGPTGELFF. CDR3 DNA sequence: TGTGCCAGCAGTTTACTAGCGGGAGGGCCCACCGGGGAGCTGTTTTTT.

J is TRBJ1-2 and V is TRBV10-1; no firm D call. The V gene lost 0 bases and the J gene lost 8 bases, with 13 bases spanning the gap. From germline, CDR1 is WNHNN and CDR2 SYGVQD (reference sequence). The CDR3 sequence is 14 residues long. This chain's CDR3 is CASSESYSRRGYTF. In nucleotides, the CDR3 is TGCGCCAGCAGTGAGTCGTACTCCAGGAGGGGCTACACCTTC.

The chain links TRBV19 to TRBJ1-1, with 8 bases aligning to TRBD1. This CDR3 contains 15 residues. The V segment lost 7 bases and the J segment 2 bases; nucleotides outside the gene matches: 9. Germline CDR1 reads LNHDA; CDR2 reads SQIVND (reference sequence). The CDR3 DNA reads as TGTGCCAGTACACGGGACAGGTTCTCTAACACTGAAGCTTTCTTT. It codes for CASTRDRFSNTEAFF.

This rearrangement joins TRBV6-1 to TRBJ2-7; D is possibly TRBD1 (7 bases). V lost 3 bases to trimming and J lost 3 bases, with 12 bases between them. From germline, CDR1 is MNHNS and CDR2 SASEGT. This CDR3 is 14 amino acids long. The CDR3 is CASSEGTAGYEQYF. The CDR3 DNA reads as TGTGCCAGCAGTGAGGGGACAGCGGGCTACGAGCAGTACTTC.

The chain joins TRBV2 to TRBJ2-2; 9 bases are shared with TRBD2. The junction had 11 bases not matched to a gene; V was cut back by 7 bases and J by 2 bases. CDR3 length: 17 amino acids. Per the germline V gene, CDR1 is SNHLY and CDR2 is FYNNEI. The CDR3 is CASTPTSGGPNTGELFF. DNA for the CDR3: TGTGCCAGCACCCCGACTAGCGGAGGACCTAACACCGGGGAGCTGTTTTTT.

The chain joins TRBV6-1 to TRBJ2-7; 7 nucleotides match TRBD2. The CDR3 is 16 residues long. Trimming cost V 0 bases and J 2 bases; bases outside gene matches: 7. Germline V gene sequence: CDR1 MNHNS, CDR2 SASEGT. The CDR3 sequence: CASSEAPSGWAYEQYF. Written as DNA, the CDR3 is TGTGCCAGCAGTGAAGCGCCTAGCGGTTGGGCCTACGAGCAGTACTTC.

This chain joins TRBV18 and TRBJ2-1; the D is unclear. This CDR3 contains 14 residues. The germline V and J ends were trimmed by 3 bases and 0 bases, with 6 bases remaining between them. CDR1 KGHSH and CDR2 LQKENI come from the germline V gene. For the CDR3, the DNA is TGTGCCAGCTCACCGACTGACTCCTACAATGAGCAGTTCTTC. Encoded protein: CASSPTDSYNEQFF.

The rearrangement links TRBV18 to TRBJ2-1; 7 bases agree with TRBD1. The germline V gene encodes CDR1 KGHSH and CDR2 LQKENI. V trimming: 0 bases; J trimming: 1 base; junction bases outside the gene matches: 3. The CDR3 consists of 16 residues. CDR3 loop: CASSPPGTDSYNEQFF. The CDR3 nucleotides are TGTGCCAGCTCACCACCCGGGACAGATTCCTACAATGAGCAGTTCTTC.

The CDR3 sequence is CASSTDGGGYGYTF. The DNA of the CDR3 is TGTGCCAGCAGTACGGACGGGGGGGGCTATGGCTACACCTTC. The rearrangement joins TRBV28 to TRBJ1-2, with D possibly matching TRBD1 (5 bases). Germline V gene lookup returns CDR1 MDHEN and CDR2 SYDVKM. The CDR3 totals 14 residues. V lost 5 bases and J lost 4, with 14 bases in between.

The gene calls are TRBV6-6 and TRBJ2-1; the match to TRBD1 covers 8 bases. Germline CDR1 MNHNY, CDR2 SVGAGI (reference sequence). This CDR3 comprises 13 residues. Trimming took 6 bases from V and 12 from J; bases not matched to a gene: 10. The CDR3 DNA follows: TGTGCCAGCAGCCCCGCAGGGGGCTTGGGGCAGTTCTTC. Protein sequence: CASSPAGGLGQFF.

The V gene is TRBV6-1, the J gene TRBJ2-5, with 7 bases aligning to TRBD2. The CDR3 is 14 residues long. Losses at the gene ends were 6 bases for V and 1 base for J; bases not matched to a gene: 5. Germline V gives CDR1 MNHNS, CDR2 SASEGT. CDR3 bases: TGTGCCAGCAGCACCCTAGCGGCCCAAGAGACCCAGTACTTC. This encodes CASSTLAAQETQYF.